This T cell receptor beta chain appears in the sequencing data of a study of vaccination and CD4 T cells after COVID-19. Study-level background: Six male and four female convalescents took part, two of them Hispanic. The peptides that stimulated the cells were overlapping spike peptides from SARS-CoV-2, HCoV-NL63, HCoV-OC43 and HCoV-229E. Study-wide results and limits: Convalescent patients had a median roughly 86% of reactive clones appearing only post-vaccination.

Unmatched junction bases numbered 11, after V lost 3 bases and J lost 8 bases. The germline V gene encodes CDR1 KGHSH and CDR2 LQKENI. The CDR3 is 16 amino acids. The Oncomine TCR Beta short-read assay sequenced DNA from cultured CD4+ T cells. TCRdb analysed the PCR reads with MiXCR anew, one entry per CDR3 protein. The data contain roughly 3,500 distinct CDR3 sequences, roughly 17% of them seen just once; the ten biggest clones take up roughly 13%. Concerning this clonotype itself: The antigen is undetermined.

Treatment reported: approximately 11-day PBMC culture with coronavirus spike peptide pools or control peptides (ViraFEST assay). V and J are TRBV18 and TRBJ1-5; 9 bases line up with TRBD1. The sequence derives from a human donor who had recovered from COVID-19. The sequenced material came from CD4+ T cells from blood, cultured in vitro. The chain's CDR3 is CASSPTLATGGKPQHF. CDR3 DNA sequence: TGTGCCAGCTCACCCACTCTTGCAACAGGGGGCAAGCCCCAGCATTTT.